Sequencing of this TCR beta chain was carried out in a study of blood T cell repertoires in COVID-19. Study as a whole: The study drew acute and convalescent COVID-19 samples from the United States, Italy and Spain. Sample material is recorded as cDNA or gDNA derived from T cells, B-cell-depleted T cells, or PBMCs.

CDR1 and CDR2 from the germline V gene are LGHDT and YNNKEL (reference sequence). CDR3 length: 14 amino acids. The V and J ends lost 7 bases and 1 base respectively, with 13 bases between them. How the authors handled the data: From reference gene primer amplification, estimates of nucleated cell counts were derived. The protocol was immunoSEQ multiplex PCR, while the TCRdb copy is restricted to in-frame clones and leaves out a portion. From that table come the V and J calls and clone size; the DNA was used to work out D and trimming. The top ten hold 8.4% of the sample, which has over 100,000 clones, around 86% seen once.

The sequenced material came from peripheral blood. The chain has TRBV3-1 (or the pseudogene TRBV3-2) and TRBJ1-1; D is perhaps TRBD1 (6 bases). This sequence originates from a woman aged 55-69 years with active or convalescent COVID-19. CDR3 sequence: CASTRDTQNTEAFF. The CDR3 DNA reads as TGTGCCAGCACCCGGGACACCCAGAACACTGAAGCTTTCTTT.